Many counts were recorded for the clone carrying this T cell receptor (beta chain). The entry originates in a study of T cells in Graves' hyperthyroidism and ophthalmopathy. CDR3 length: 15 residues. V was cut by 0 bases and J by 6 bases, with 15 bases left in between. Looked up from germline, CDR1 is LGHDT and CDR2 is YNNKEL (reference sequence). TCR beta CDR3 sequences were amplified from RNA transcripts. RT-PCR in the first round (using the HTBI primer set) targeted the TCR CDR3. TCRdb re-derived calls from the multiplex PCR reads in MiXCR, one entry per CDR3 protein. The sample includes around 200,000 distinct CDR3 sequences, about a sixth of them seen just once.

The receptor was isolated from a woman aged 45-59 years with Graves' hyperthyroidism. Sequencing was performed on blood. The rearrangement uses TRBV3-1 and TRBJ2-7; D not resolved. The CDR3 sequence: CASSQDPGLLGEQYF. The CDR3 coding sequence is TGTGCCAGCAGCCAAGATCCTGGGCTCCTCGGCGAGCAGTACTTC.